Listed below are T cell receptor beta chains from one sample, sequenced in a study of blood T cells in healthy people across ages. TCRdb redid the calling of the 5' RACE reads with MiXCR, one entry per CDR3 protein. This repertoire shows 900,000 to 950,000 distinct CDR3 sequences, roughly 29% found once; its top ten account for roughly 10%. The same specimen was also included in a second study, on T cells of mothers and their children.

The sequencing sample was made of blood. The receptor set was obtained from a woman between 40 and 50 years old in good health. Both conserved end residues are part of each CDR3. D genes are given only for firm matches. Clone size is shown for a subset of rows, as once, few, many or a class of expanded clone.

>TRBV20-1|TRBJ2-7|-|many
CSAAQLYEQYF
TGCAGTGCTGCACAACTCTACGAGCAGTACTTC
>TRBV7-2|TRBJ2-7|-|few
CASSLGGFPYEQYF
TGTGCCAGCAGCTTAGGGGGGTTTCCCTACGAGCAGTACTTC
>TRBV6-6|TRBJ2-7|TRBD1|-
CASRRRDRVNEQYF
TGTGCCAGCAGGCGCCGGGACAGGGTCAACGAGCAGTACTTC
>TRBV20-1|TRBJ2-7|TRBD2|many
CSAPKTSGSYEQYF
TGCAGTGCGCCTAAGACTAGCGGGTCCTACGAGCAGTACTTC
>TRBV12-3/TRBV12-4|TRBJ2-3|TRBD2|few
CASSTQRGEGDTQYF
TGTGCCAGCAGTACCCAGCGGGGGGAAGGAGATACGCAGTATTTT
>TRBV20-1|TRBJ1-6|-|-
CSAASSLVANNSPLHF
TGCAGTGCCGCGAGCAGTCTGGTAGCAAATAATTCACCCCTCCACTTT
>TRBV28|TRBJ2-7|TRBD2|many
CASTPPGLASYEQYF
TGTGCCAGCACACCCCCGGGACTAGCGAGCTACGAGCAGTACTTC
>TRBV7-2|TRBJ1-2|TRBD1|-
CASSPPGQAFGYTF
TGTGCCAGCAGCCCGCCTGGACAGGCCTTTGGCTACACCTTC
>TRBV5-1|TRBJ2-1|TRBD2|-
CASSLEGTSGGNEQFF
TGCGCCAGCAGCTTGGAAGGGACTAGCGGCGGAAATGAGCAGTTCTTC
>TRBV7-9|TRBJ2-7|-|-
CASSSGTAWGEQYF
TGTGCCAGCAGCTCCGGGACCGCGTGGGGTGAGCAGTACTTC
>TRBV7-7|TRBJ2-7|TRBD1|-
CASSSGTGEAYEQYF
TGTGCTAGCAGCTCCGGGACAGGGGAGGCCTACGAGCAGTACTTC
>TRBV7-9|TRBJ2-6|-|many
CASSSQQRNSGANVLTF
TGTGCCAGCAGCTCCCAACAGCGGAACTCTGGGGCCAACGTCCTGACTTTC
>TRBV29-1|TRBJ1-2|-|-
CSVFGGWDYTF
TGCAGCGTTTTTGGGGGCTGGGACTACACCTTC
>TRBV7-3|TRBJ2-1|TRBD2|many
CASSSSGGVYNEQFF
TGTGCCAGCAGCTCTAGCGGGGGGGTCTACAATGAGCAGTTCTTC
>TRBV19|TRBJ1-5|TRBD1|-
CASSAFDRGGGNQPQHF
TGTGCCAGTAGTGCCTTCGACAGGGGGGGCGGCAATCAGCCCCAGCATTTT
>TRBV7-3|TRBJ2-1|TRBD1|-
CASSPTGLDNEQFF
TGTGCCAGCAGCCCGACAGGGTTGGACAATGAGCAGTTCTTC
>TRBV5-8|TRBJ2-3|TRBD1|once
CASSQWGQEYTDTQYF
TGTGCCAGCAGCCAGTGGGGACAGGAGTACACAGATACGCAGTATTTT
>TRBV28|TRBJ1-3|-|few
CASSLFEGGNTIYF
TGTGCCAGCAGTTTATTTGAGGGCGGAAACACCATATATTTT
>TRBV5-1|TRBJ2-7|-|-
CASSLTNPGEQYF
TGCGCCAGCAGCTTGACGAATCCCGGCGAGCAGTACTTC
>TRBV12-3/TRBV12-4|TRBJ2-5|-|few
CASSPQEGGGETQYF
TGTGCCAGCAGTCCTCAGGAGGGAGGCGGAGAGACCCAGTACTTC
>TRBV7-2|TRBJ1-6|-|-
CASSLSRVNSPLHF
TGTGCCAGCAGCTTATCTAGGGTTAATTCACCCCTCCACTTT
>TRBV7-6|TRBJ2-5|TRBD2|many
CASSLHLAGGQETQYF
TGTGCCAGCAGCTTACACCTAGCGGGGGGACAAGAGACCCAGTACTTC
>TRBV14|TRBJ1-1|-|-
CASSRSGFEAFF
TGTGCCAGCAGCCGATCAGGCTTTGAAGCTTTCTTT
>TRBV14|TRBJ2-6|-|few
CASSQNRAGANVLTF
TGTGCCAGCAGCCAGAACAGGGCTGGGGCCAACGTCCTGACTTTC
>TRBV5-5|TRBJ1-1|TRBD1|few
CASSADRSLMNTEAFF
TGTGCCAGCAGCGCGGACAGGTCCTTGATGAACACTGAAGCTTTCTTT
>TRBV12-3/TRBV12-4|TRBJ2-7|TRBD1|many
CTSSGTGPSYEQYF
TGTACCAGCAGTGGGACAGGTCCCTCCTACGAGCAGTACTTC
>TRBV6-6|TRBJ1-2|TRBD1|once
CASRNRGDPGSYTF
TGTGCCAGCAGGAACAGGGGAGACCCTGGAAGCTACACCTTC
>TRBV7-6|TRBJ2-7|-|-
CACSVADSTYEQYF
TGTGCCTGCAGCGTTGCTGACAGCACCTACGAGCAGTACTTC
>TRBV20-1|TRBJ2-1|TRBD2|many
CSARQGLDYNEQFF
TGCAGTGCTAGACAGGGACTAGACTACAATGAGCAGTTCTTC
>TRBV28|TRBJ2-4|TRBD2|many
CASRNPGLVYGAKNIQYF
TGTGCCAGCAGGAATCCGGGACTAGTCTATGGTGCCAAAAACATTCAGTACTTC
>TRBV6-1|TRBJ2-3|TRBD1|few
CASGAGQGTFTDTQYF
TGTGCCAGCGGGGCGGGACAGGGGACCTTCACAGATACGCAGTATTTT
>TRBV7-9|TRBJ1-2|-|few
CASSLRQAGGYTF
TGTGCCAGCAGCCTCCGACAGGCTGGTGGCTACACCTTC
>TRBV11-3|TRBJ2-5|-|-
CASSLDTGREQYF
TGTGCCAGCAGCTTAGATACGGGGCGTGAGCAGTACTTC
>TRBV10-3|TRBJ1-2|-|-
CAISEGAGYGYTF
TGTGCCATCAGTGAGGGAGCGGGCTATGGCTACACCTTC
>TRBV4-1|TRBJ2-1|TRBD1|-
CASSLGTGIYNEQFF
TGCGCCAGCAGCCTCGGGACAGGAATCTACAATGAGCAGTTCTTC
>TRBV5-1|TRBJ2-7|-|many
CASSSASSYEQYF
TGCGCCAGCAGCTCTGCAAGCTCCTACGAGCAGTACTTC
>TRBV6-4|TRBJ2-3|TRBD2|few
CASSASGGATDAQYF
TGTGCCAGCAGTGCAAGCGGGGGGGCGACAGATGCGCAGTATTTT